One sample yielded the 3 T cell receptor beta chains listed below, sequenced in a study of T-cell memory formation after mild COVID-19. Each CDR3 protein gets one entry after TCRdb re-called the 5' RACE reads with MiXCR. The repertoire holds around 470,000 distinct CDR3 sequences, with around 19% as singletons. Sequenced sample: PBMCs or a T cell subset sorted from them (not recorded which). The receptors originated from an adult woman who had mild COVID-19 (a few samples of this study predate the infection). Cell type and time point are not known.

This clonotype was counted a few times. This CDR3 reads CASRKTGRDTEAFF. The DNA of the CDR3 is TGTGCCAGCAGGAAGACAGGGAGGGACACTGAAGCTTTCTTT. The genes are TRBV12-3 or TRBV12-4 and TRBJ1-1; TRBD1 agrees at 7 bases. The V and J ends lost 6 bases and 3 bases, in that order; junction bases with no gene match: 7. This CDR3 is built from 14 residues.

The chain uses TRBV29-1 and TRBJ2-1; TRBD1 might be the D (6 bases). Germline CDR1 and CDR2: SQVTM and ANQGSEA. The CDR3 spans 12 residues. V lost 0 bases, J lost 10 bases, and 10 bases lay in between. CDR3 nucleotide sequence: TGCAGCGTTGAAGATCAGGGGTACGAGCAGTTCTTC. Translated, it gives CSVEDQGYEQFF.

This clonotype has just a few counts. V and J are TRBV12-3 or TRBV12-4 and TRBJ2-1, with 9 bases matching TRBD2. With 6 bases clipped from V and 4 bases from J, the junction kept 10 bases outside the gene matches. This CDR3 has 16 amino acids. The CDR3 protein is CASRTRLADIYNEQFF. The CDR3 DNA follows: TGTGCCAGCAGGACAAGACTAGCGGACATATACAATGAGCAGTTCTTC.